This T cell receptor (beta chain) comes out of a study of T cells after yellow fever vaccination. Remarks on this clonotype: As yet, its antigen is unknown.

A process of 5'RACE template switching, which added a universal primer site and UMIs, was used to make TCR cDNA. TCRdb itself ran the 5' RACE reads through MiXCR, one entry per CDR3 protein. The sample records about 130,000 distinct CDR3 sequences, more than 7.5% being singletons. Notes on the study in general: It was a weaker secondary response, yet one that peaked faster, at day 5 versus 15. There was a possibility that FACS-sorted repertoires contained abundant clonotypes contaminating from the bulk population. Post-booster repertoires again held most primary-vaccination clones (just under 97% CD4, 80% to 90% CD8).

Germline assignment: CDR1 SGHTA and CDR2 FQGNSA. The V gene lost 0 bases and the J gene lost 0 bases, with 15 bases spanning the gap. The CDR3 is 18 residues long. The material was CD8+ T cells sorted from PBMCs, obtained on the day of the yellow fever booster vaccination. This chain connects TRBV7-2 to TRBJ2-1, with D maybe TRBD1 (5 bases). The TCR was taken from a man between 18 and 29 years old who received the YFV17D yellow fever vaccine. For the CDR3, the DNA is TGTGCCAGCAGCTTAGCGTCCGGCAGGACATACTCCTACAATGAGCAGTTCTTC. Residues: CASSLASGRTYSYNEQFF.